These T cell receptor beta chains were read from a single sample in a study of T-cell reconstitution after alpha-beta-depleted transplantation in children. TCRdb recomputed calls from the PCR reads with MiXCR, one row per CDR3 protein. Here the sample spans 670,000 or so distinct CDR3 sequences, 13% being singletons. The source material was PBMCs, sampled before TCRalphabeta/CD19-depleted stem cell transplant. These receptors all come from a girl aged 2 to 10 with congenital amegakaryocytic thrombocytopenia, due to receive a stem cell transplant. Each CDR3 is given with its conserved first and last residue. The D gene is left open where the match is weak. Size values are once, few and many counts, or a class for expanded clones, and some rows have none.

size	length	V	J	D	DNA	CDR3
few	14	TRBV6-2/TRBV6-3	TRBJ2-3	TRBD1	TGTGCCAGCACCATTGACAGGGCCACAGATACGCAGTATTTT	CASTIDRATDTQYF
many	19	TRBV20-1	TRBJ2-1	TRBD2	TGCAGTGCTAGAGATCGTTGGGTTAGCGGGAGGGCCTCTTGGAATGAGCAGTTCTTC	CSARDRWVSGRASWNEQFF
-	17	TRBV7-2	TRBJ2-2	-	TGTGCCAGCAGCTTACTTAGGCTAGCGACGAACACCGGGGAGCTGTTTTTT	CASSLLRLATNTGELFF
-	18	TRBV5-1	TRBJ2-6	TRBD2	TGCGCCAGCAGCTTGGCACTAGCGGGAGGTGCTGGGGCCAACGTCCTGACTTTC	CASSLALAGGAGANVLTF
few	14	TRBV20-1	TRBJ2-5	-	TGCAGTGCTCCCAGGACGGGTGCGCAAGAGACCCAGTACTTC	CSAPRTGAQETQYF
-	15	TRBV29-1	TRBJ2-1	TRBD2	TGCAGCGTTGACTTAATTGACGGGAGGGCCGGGGAGCAGTTCTTC	CSVDLIDGRAGEQFF
many	15	TRBV7-8	TRBJ2-1	TRBD1	TGTGCCAGCAGCTTCGGGACAGGGAGAAACAATGAGCAGTTCTTC	CASSFGTGRNNEQFF
many	14	TRBV5-1	TRBJ2-1	-	TGCGCCAGCAGCTTGGGCTACGGAAACAATGAGCAGTTCTTC	CASSLGYGNNEQFF
many	16	TRBV20-1	TRBJ2-3	TRBD2	TGCAGTGCTATCAAACTAGCGGGCACTAGCACAGATACGCAGTATTTT	CSAIKLAGTSTDTQYF
-	15	TRBV5-1	TRBJ1-4	-	TGCGCCAGCAGCTTGGCCGCAGGGCGGAATGAAAAACTGTTTTTT	CASSLAAGRNEKLFF
few	14	TRBV20-1	TRBJ2-7	TRBD2	TGCAGTGCTAGTGGGCTAGCGGAAAACTACGAGCAGTACTTC	CSASGLAENYEQYF
-	18	TRBV6-5	TRBJ2-2	TRBD2	TGTGCCAGCAGTTACTCGCTACCGGGACTAGCGGGAGCCGGGGAGCTGTTTTTT	CASSYSLPGLAGAGELFF
many	15	TRBV6-2/TRBV6-3	TRBJ2-7	TRBD1	TGTGCCAGCAGTTACAGGGACAGCGAACCCTACGAGCAGTACTTC	CASSYRDSEPYEQYF
-	14	TRBV6-1	TRBJ2-5	-	TGTGCCAGCAGGGGACCGGGCAGGTTCGGGACCCAGTACTTC	CASRGPGRFGTQYF
many	17	TRBV5-1	TRBJ2-3	-	TGCGCCAGCCTACCATACGGGACGGAGGTGGACACAGATACGCAGTATTTT	CASLPYGTEVDTDTQYF
many	13	TRBV7-3	TRBJ2-3	-	TGTGCCAGCTCCCCGGGGAGGACAGATACGCAGTATTTT	CASSPGRTDTQYF
few	15	TRBV6-1	TRBJ2-3	-	TGTGCCAGCAGTAGGTGGGCTAATCCCACAGATACGCAGTATTTT	CASSRWANPTDTQYF
-	15	TRBV5-1	TRBJ2-7	TRBD2	TGCGCCAGCAGCTTGGGAGCGGGATTCGGCTACGAGCAGTACTTC	CASSLGAGFGYEQYF
-	15	TRBV7-2	TRBJ1-6	TRBD1	TGTGCCAGCAGCTTAGCGCGGGCAGGGGGCTCACCCCTCCACTTT	CASSLARAGGSPLHF
many	14	TRBV20-1	TRBJ2-3	-	TGCAGTGCCCGGAGGGCTAGTCTACCAGATACGCAGTATTTT	CSARRASLPDTQYF
many	14	TRBV29-1	TRBJ2-1	TRBD2	TGCAGCGTTGTTAGGACTAGCGGGAACAATGAGCAGTTCTTC	CSVVRTSGNNEQFF
many	15	TRBV10-2	TRBJ2-2	-	TGCGCCAGCAGCGCCGGGGGAGCGAACACCGGGGAGCTGTTTTTT	CASSAGGANTGELFF
many	15	TRBV5-1	TRBJ1-1	-	TGCGCCAGCAGCTCCTCCTGGGTAGGGGACACTGAAGCTTTCTTT	CASSSSWVGDTEAFF
-	14	TRBV18	TRBJ1-6	TRBD1	TGTGCCAGCTCACCGGACAGGGCAGGATCACCCCTCCACTTT	CASSPDRAGSPLHF
many	16	TRBV29-1	TRBJ2-6	TRBD1	TGCAGCGTCCGACAGGGCGACTATTCTGGGGCCAACGTCCTGACTTTC	CSVRQGDYSGANVLTF
many	13	TRBV5-1	TRBJ1-6	-	TGCGCCAGCAGCTTGGGATCCGGTGTCACCCTCCACTTT	CASSLGSGVTLHF
few	14	TRBV20-1	TRBJ2-1	TRBD2	TGCAGTGCTGGAGGAGCTAGCGGGAGTAATGAGCAGTTCTTC	CSAGGASGSNEQFF
many	15	TRBV5-1	TRBJ2-5	-	TGCGCCAGCAGCCCGAACCCGACAGGTTCAGAGACCCAGTACTTC	CASSPNPTGSETQYF
few	16	TRBV20-1	TRBJ2-3	-	TGCAGTGCTATAGACTTCACAGAGCGAACCACAGATACGCAGTATTTT	CSAIDFTERTTDTQYF
many	15	TRBV7-4	TRBJ2-5	-	TGTGCCAGCAGCTTAACGATTCGGACCAAAGAGACCCAGTACTTC	CASSLTIRTKETQYF
-	16	TRBV12-3/TRBV12-4	TRBJ2-2	-	TGTGCCAACAGTTTAGTGCTTGCGGGACTTGCCGGGGAGCTGTTTTTT	CANSLVLAGLAGELFF
many	14	TRBV5-1	TRBJ2-5	-	TGCGTATCCGCGTCTGGGTCGAATCAAGAGACCCAGTACTTC	CVSASGSNQETQYF
-	13	TRBV7-2	TRBJ2-2	-	TGTGCCAGCAGCCCAGGGGACACCGGGGAGCTGTTTTTT	CASSPGDTGELFF
-	13	TRBV6-6	TRBJ2-7	-	TGTGCCAGCAGGGGGTCAGAGAACTACGAGCAGTACTTC	CASRGSENYEQYF
-	15	TRBV10-3	TRBJ1-1	-	TGTGCCATCAGTGAGTCGTGGCAAGGAGACCCTGAAGCTTTCTTT	CAISESWQGDPEAFF
many	18	TRBV28	TRBJ2-3	TRBD2	TGTGCCAGCAGCCTGCGTACTAGCGGGAGGCGTGGCACAGATACGCAGTATTTT	CASSLRTSGRRGTDTQYF
many	18	TRBV21-1	TRBJ2-7	-	TGTGCCAGCAGCAAAGGGGTTTACAGGTGGTCCCCCGCCTACGAGCAGTACTTC	CASSKGVYRWSPAYEQYF
many	12	TRBV5-1	TRBJ2-2	-	TGCGCCAGCAGCTCTACAGGGGGGGAGCTGTTTTTT	CASSSTGGELFF
many	17	TRBV6-1	TRBJ2-2	TRBD2	TGTGCCAGCAGTGCTTTTACTAGCGGGAGGAACACCGGGGAGCTGTTTTTT	CASSAFTSGRNTGELFF
many	15	TRBV20-1	TRBJ1-1	-	TGCAGTGCTACAGGGGATGGGCTTATTGGGACTGAAGCTTTCTTT	CSATGDGLIGTEAFF
many	16	TRBV6-5	TRBJ2-7	TRBD2	TGTGCCAGCAGACACGCGAGACTAGCTAGCTCCTACGAGCAGTACTTC	CASRHARLASSYEQYF
many	13	TRBV5-1	TRBJ1-5	-	TGCGCCAGCAGCTTGGCAGGGTATGAGCCCCAGCATTTT	CASSLAGYEPQHF
many	14	TRBV20-1	TRBJ1-5	TRBD1	TGCAGTGCCCCCATAGGGGGCAAGAATCAGCCCCAGCATTTT	CSAPIGGKNQPQHF
few	16	TRBV5-5	TRBJ2-1	TRBD2	TGTGCCAGCACCCCAACCGGGAGGAGCTCCTACAATGAGCAGTTCTTC	CASTPTGRSSYNEQFF
-	14	TRBV18	TRBJ2-2	TRBD1	TGTGCCGCATCCGGGACAGGGAACACCGGGGAGCTGTTTTTT	CAASGTGNTGELFF